This T cell receptor (beta chain) was recorded in a study of blood T cell repertoires in COVID-19. The wider study: Sources were T cells, B-cell-depleted T cells, or PBMCs; the material itself was cDNA or gDNA.

This clone was counted a few times. Using immunoSEQ multiplex PCR, the repertoire was profiled, and TCRdb retains in-frame clones only, with some absent. The table shows about 270,000 clones, with roughly 85% occurring only once. Germline-derived CDR1 and CDR2 are SGDLS and YYNGEE. This CDR3 spans 18 amino acids. V dropped 0 bases and J dropped 2; count of bases not matched to a gene: 11. The source is a woman aged 18-29 years with acute or convalescent COVID-19. The chain couples TRBV9 to TRBJ2-7, with TRBD2 matching 10 bases. The specimen sequenced was peripheral blood. The CDR3 spells CASSVGASGRNKAYEQYF. The DNA for the CDR3 is TGTGCCAGCAGCGTAGGGGCTAGCGGGAGAAACAAAGCCTACGAGCAGTACTTC.